Many counts were recorded for the clone carrying this TCR beta chain. The authors prepared the TCRbeta library with unique molecular identifiers. In TCRdb, the PCR reads were re-called with MiXCR into one record per CDR3 protein. This table holds roughly 300,000 distinct CDR3 sequences, 10% found once. The data stem from a study of T-cell reconstitution after alpha-beta-depleted transplantation in children. Trimming removed 1 base at V and 5 bases at J, with 6 bases between. Germline lookup yields CDR1 DFQATT and CDR2 SNEGSKA (reference sequence). The CDR3 spans 12 residues. The sequenced sample was PBMCs from the stem cell graft donor, obtained from the stem cell graft. The rearrangement links TRBV20-1 to TRBJ2-1; no clear D. This sequence was found in a human donor who donated a stem cell graft to a child with acute lymphoblastic leukemia. CDR3 coding DNA: TGCAGTGCTAGAGGCCTCAACAATGAGCAGTTCTTC. Its translation: CSARGLNNEQFF.